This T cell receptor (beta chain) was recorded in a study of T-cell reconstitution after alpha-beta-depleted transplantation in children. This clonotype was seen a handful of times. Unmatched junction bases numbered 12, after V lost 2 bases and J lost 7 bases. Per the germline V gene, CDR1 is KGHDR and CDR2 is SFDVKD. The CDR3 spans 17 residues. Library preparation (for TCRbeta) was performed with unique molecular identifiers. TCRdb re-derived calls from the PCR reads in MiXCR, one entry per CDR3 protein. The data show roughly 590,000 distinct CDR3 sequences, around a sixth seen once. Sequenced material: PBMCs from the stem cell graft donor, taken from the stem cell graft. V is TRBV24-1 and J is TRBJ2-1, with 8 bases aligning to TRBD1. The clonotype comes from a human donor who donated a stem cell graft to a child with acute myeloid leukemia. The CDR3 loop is CATSDSTGVRLKNEQFF. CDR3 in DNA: TGTGCCACCAGTGATTCGACAGGGGTCCGTTTGAAGAATGAGCAGTTCTTC.